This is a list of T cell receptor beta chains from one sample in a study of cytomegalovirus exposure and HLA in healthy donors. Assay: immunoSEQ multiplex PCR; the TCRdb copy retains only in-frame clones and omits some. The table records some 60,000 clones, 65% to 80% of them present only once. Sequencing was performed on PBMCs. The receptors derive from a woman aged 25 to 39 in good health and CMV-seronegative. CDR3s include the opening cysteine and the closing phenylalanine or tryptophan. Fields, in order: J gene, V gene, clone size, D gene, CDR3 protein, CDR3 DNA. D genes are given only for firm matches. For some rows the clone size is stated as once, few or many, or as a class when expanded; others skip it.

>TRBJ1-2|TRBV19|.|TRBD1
CASTLGTGLNYGYTF
TGTGCCAGTACCCTCGGGACAGGGTTAAACTATGGCTACACCTTC
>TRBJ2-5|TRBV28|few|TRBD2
CASSWGSGGRRETQYF
TGTGCCAGCAGTTGGGGCTCGGGCGGGAGGAGGGAGACCCAGTACTTC
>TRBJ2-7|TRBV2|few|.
CASIGGGTALHEQYF
TGTGCCAGCATTGGGGGCGGGACAGCTCTCCACGAGCAGTACTTC
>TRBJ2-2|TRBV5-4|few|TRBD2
CASSLGLAGGTGELFF
TGTGCCAGCAGCTTGGGACTAGCGGGAGGAACCGGGGAGCTGTTTTTT
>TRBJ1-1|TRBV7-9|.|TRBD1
CSSSLPEGALNTEAFF
TGTTCCAGCAGCTTACCCGAGGGGGCCCTGAACACTGAAGCTTTCTTT
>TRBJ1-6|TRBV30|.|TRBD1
CAWSVDRGNSPLHF
TGTGCCTGGAGTGTAGACAGGGGTAATTCACCCCTCCACTTT
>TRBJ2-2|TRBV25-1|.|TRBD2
CASSEGTSGLNTGELFF
TGTGCCAGCAGTGAGGGGACTAGCGGACTTAACACCGGGGAGCTGTTTTTT
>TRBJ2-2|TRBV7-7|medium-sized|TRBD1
CASSLSGGTGELFF
TGTGCTAGCAGCTTATCAGGGGGAACCGGGGAGCTGTTTTTT
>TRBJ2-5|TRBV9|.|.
CASSVDVRAETQYF
TGTGCCAGCAGCGTAGATGTCAGGGCAGAGACCCAGTACTTC
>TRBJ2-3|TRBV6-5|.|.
CASSYTLAEHTDTQYF
TGTGCCAGCAGTTACACGTTAGCGGAACACACAGATACGCAGTATTTT
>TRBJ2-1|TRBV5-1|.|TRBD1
CASSLVGTVVGEQFF
TGCGCCAGCAGCTTGGTAGGGACAGTGGTTGGTGAGCAGTTCTTC
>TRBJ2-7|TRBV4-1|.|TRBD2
CASSPGGIAGVNEQYF
TGCGCCAGCAGCCCAGGAGGAATAGCGGGAGTAAATGAGCAGTACTTC
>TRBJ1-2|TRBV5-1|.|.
CASSPTAGPGGHGYTF
TGCGCCAGCAGCCCCACCGCGGGCCCGGGGGGCCATGGCTACACCTTC
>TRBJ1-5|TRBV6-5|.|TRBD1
CASSGRQGPQHF
TGTGCCAGCAGTGGCAGACAGGGGCCCCAGCATTTT
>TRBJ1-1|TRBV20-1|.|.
CSVRVNTEAFF
TGCAGTGTGAGGGTTAACACTGAAGCTTTCTTT
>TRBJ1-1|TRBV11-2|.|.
CASSRRQPSNTEAFF
TGTGCCAGCAGCCGACGACAGCCGTCGAACACTGAAGCTTTCTTT
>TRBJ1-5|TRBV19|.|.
CASSTSSGQGTQPQHF
TGTGCCAGTAGTACCTCTTCTGGCCAGGGAACTCAGCCCCAGCATTTT
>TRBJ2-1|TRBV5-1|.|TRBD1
CASSLGQGNEQFF
TGCGCCAGCAGCTTGGGACAGGGGAATGAGCAGTTCTTC
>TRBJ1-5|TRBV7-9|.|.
CSSSLAGLGGPVVNQPQHF
TGTTCCAGCAGCTTAGCAGGTTTGGGGGGGCCGGTTGTCAATCAGCCCCAGCATTTT
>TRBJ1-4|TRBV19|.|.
CASSWQGSEKLFF
TGTGCCAGTAGTTGGCAGGGAAGTGAAAAACTGTTTTTT